Reported below is one T cell receptor beta chain. Its antigen is unidentified. 13 Jbeta primers and 60 Vbeta primers were used for the PCR. Sequenced by immunoSEQ multiplex PCR; TCRdb stores in-frame clones only, minus some. The sample lists about 160,000 clones; approximately 80% were seen once. These data come from a study of cytomegalovirus exposure and HLA in healthy donors. Overall study results and limits: In a later analysis, at a false discovery rate of 0.05, approximately 16,000 TCR beta sequences matched HLA alleles.

The sample comprised PBMCs. The TCR comes from a boy aged 2-15 years in good health and CMV-seronegative.

CDR3 region: CASSVLVGTSGQETQYF. Written as DNA, the CDR3 is TGTGCCAGCAGTGTCTTGGTTGGGACTAGCGGACAAGAGACCCAGTACTTC. This chain links TRBV25-1 with TRBJ2-5; 11 bases line up with TRBD2. Germline V CDR1 and CDR2: MGHDK, SYGVNS. Trimming took 4 bases from V and 2 from J; bases not matched to a gene: 9. The length of the CDR3 is 17 residues.